Here is one TCR beta chain with its context. At one end the junction does not follow the germline gene, possibly because of a read error. Using MiXCR, TCRdb reanalyzed the PCR reads. The repertoire includes 46,000 or so clones, around 15% of them detected once, and 20% to 25% sits in the top ten. This specimen belongs to a study of metastatic and nonmetastatic thyroid tumors. The overall study: Repertoire data that came from the blood and tumor or nodule tissue of malignant and benign thyroid patients were compared.

The germline V gene encodes CDR1 LGHDT and CDR2 YNNKEL (reference sequence). The CDR3 is made up of 14 amino acids. Prior to thyroid surgery, none of the patients had received any treatment. The chain combines TRBV3-1 with TRBJ2-2; possibly TRBD1 or TRBD2 for D (6 bases each). Sequenced input: blood. This clonotype originated in a female donor with papillary thyroid cancer or a benign thyroid nodule (not recorded which). Some clones in this sample may be carry-over from other donors' samples. CDR3 region: CASSQEGGSGELLF. The CDR3 DNA follows: TGTGCCAGCAGCCAAGAGGGGGGATCAGGGGAGCTGCTTTTT.